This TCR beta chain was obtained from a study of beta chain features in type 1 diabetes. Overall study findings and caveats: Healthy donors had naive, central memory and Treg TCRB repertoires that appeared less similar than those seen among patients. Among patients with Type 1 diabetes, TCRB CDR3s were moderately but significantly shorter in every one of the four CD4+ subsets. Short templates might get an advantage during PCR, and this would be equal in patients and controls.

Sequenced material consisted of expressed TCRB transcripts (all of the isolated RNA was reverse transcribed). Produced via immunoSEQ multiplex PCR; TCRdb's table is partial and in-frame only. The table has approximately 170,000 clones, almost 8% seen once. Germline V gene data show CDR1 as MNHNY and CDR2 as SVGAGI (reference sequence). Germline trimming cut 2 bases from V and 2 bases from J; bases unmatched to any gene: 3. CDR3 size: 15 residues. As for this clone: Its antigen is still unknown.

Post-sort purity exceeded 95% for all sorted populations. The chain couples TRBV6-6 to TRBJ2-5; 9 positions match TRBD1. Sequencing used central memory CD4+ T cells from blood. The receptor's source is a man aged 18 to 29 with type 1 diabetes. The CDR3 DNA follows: TGTGCCAGCAGTTACCCGGACAGGGGACAAGAGACCCAGTACTTC. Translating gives CASSYPDRGQETQYF.